This T cell receptor (beta chain) was sequenced for a study of beta chain features in type 1 diabetes. TCRB transcripts that were expressed got sequenced, as all of the isolated RNA had been reverse transcribed. The data were produced by immunoSEQ multiplex PCR, yet TCRdb's version contains in-frame clones alone and is incomplete. The sample lists about 320,000 clones; 11% to 15% were seen once. This clone was detected a few times. In germline, CDR1 is ENHRY, CDR2 SYGVKD. Trimming removed 5 bases from V and 4 bases from J, with 16 bases in between. The CDR3 sequence is 15 residues long. The V call is TRBV10-3, the J call TRBJ2-3; possible D gene TRBD2, 5 bases. This receptor was taken from a man aged 25-40 years in good health. The specimen was central memory CD4+ T cells from blood. The DNA for the CDR3 is TGTGCCATCAGTTTAACGGACTCCCCGGCAGATACGCAGTATTTT. Its protein product is CAISLTDSPADTQYF.